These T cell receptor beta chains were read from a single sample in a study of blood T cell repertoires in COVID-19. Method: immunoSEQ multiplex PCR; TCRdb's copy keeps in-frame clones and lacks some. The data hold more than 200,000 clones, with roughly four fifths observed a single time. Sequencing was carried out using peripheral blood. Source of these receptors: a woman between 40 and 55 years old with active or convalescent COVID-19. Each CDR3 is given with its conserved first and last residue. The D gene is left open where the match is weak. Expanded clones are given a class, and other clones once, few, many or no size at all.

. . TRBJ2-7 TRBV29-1 TGCAGCGTTGAAGCGGGGGACGGATCCTACGAGCAGTACTTC CSVEAGDGSYEQYF
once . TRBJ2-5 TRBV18 TGTGCCAGCTCACCCGAGGCAGGGGCCCAAGAGACCCAGTACTTC CASSPEAGAQETQYF
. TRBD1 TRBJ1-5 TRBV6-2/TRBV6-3 TGTGCCAGCAGTTCCCTCTCCCCAGACAGGGCGACTCAGCCCCAGCATTTT CASSSLSPDRATQPQHF
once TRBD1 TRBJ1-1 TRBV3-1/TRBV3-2 TGTGCCAGCAGCCAAGATGGGACAGGGCTGAACACTGAAGCTTTCTTT CASSQDGTGLNTEAFF
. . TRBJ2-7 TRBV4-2 TGTGCCAGCAGCCCCAACGGCGGCTCCGGAGGGGCCTACGAGCAGTACTTC CASSPNGGSGGAYEQYF
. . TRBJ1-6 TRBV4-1 TGCGCCAGCAGCCAAGTCGCACGCCGACGTGAGGTACCCCTCCACTTT CASSQVARRREVPLHF
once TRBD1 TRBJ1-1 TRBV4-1 TGCGCCAGCAGCGGTCGGACAGGGCCGACCACTGAAGCTTTCTTT CASSGRTGPTTEAFF
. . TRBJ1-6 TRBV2 TGTGCCAGCAGTGAAGAGACCCAACGGGGCTCCTATAATTCACCCCTCCACTTT CASSEETQRGSYNSPLHF
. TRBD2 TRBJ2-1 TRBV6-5 TGTGCCAGCAGTCCCGGTGCGGGAGTGGGCAATGAGCAGTTCTTC CASSPGAGVGNEQFF
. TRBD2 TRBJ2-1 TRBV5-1 TGCGCCAGCAGCGGGGGGAGGGCCGACAATGAGCAGTTCTTC CASSGGRADNEQFF
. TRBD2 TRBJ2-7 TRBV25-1 TGTGCCAGCAGTGAGGTCGAATGGACTAGCGGCCCCTACGAGCAGTACTTC CASSEVEWTSGPYEQYF
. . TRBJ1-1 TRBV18 TGTGCCAGCTCACCGGCCGGGAGTCCTGAAGCTTTCTTT CASSPAGSPEAFF
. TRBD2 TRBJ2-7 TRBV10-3 TGTGCCATCAGTGAGACCCTGGGGACTAGCGGGAGACCCTACGAGCAGTACTTC CAISETLGTSGRPYEQYF
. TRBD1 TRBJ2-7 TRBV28 TGTGCCAGCAGCCTAGGGGGCGGAGCCTCCTACGAGCAGTACTTC CASSLGGGASYEQYF
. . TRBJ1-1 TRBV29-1 TGCAGCGTTTCTCAGGGGAACACTGAAGCTTTCTTT CSVSQGNTEAFF
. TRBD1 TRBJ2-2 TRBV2 TGTGCCAGCAGTGGGGACAGGGACGGGGAGCTGTTTTTT CASSGDRDGELFF
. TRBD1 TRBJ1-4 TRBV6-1 TGTGCCAGCAGTGCCCGGACAGGGGGCGGGTCGACTAATGAAAAACTGTTTTTT CASSARTGGGSTNEKLFF
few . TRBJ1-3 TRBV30 TGTGCCTGGAGTATCTCGCGTTATGGAAACACCATATATTTT CAWSISRYGNTIYF
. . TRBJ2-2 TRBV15 TGTGCCACCAGCAGAGATCTCGGTCGGGGGGCCGGCGGGGAGCTGTTTTTT CATSRDLGRGAGGELFF
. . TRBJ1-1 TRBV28 TGTGCCAGCAGTTCTTATATCACTGAAGCTTTCTTT CASSSYITEAFF
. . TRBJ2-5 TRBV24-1 TGTGCCACCGAGAATGGACAGGGAGGTGGTAGCGGGGGTACGGAGACCCAGTACTTC CATENGQGGGSGGTETQYF
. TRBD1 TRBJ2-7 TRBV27 TGTGCCAGCAGTCGACAGGGTAGCTCCTACGAGCAGTACTTC CASSRQGSSYEQYF
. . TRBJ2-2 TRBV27 TGTGCCAGCAGTTTCGAGACGGGGAACACCGGGGAGCTGTTTTTT CASSFETGNTGELFF
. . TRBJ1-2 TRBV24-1 TGTGCCACCAGTGATTTAACAGGACGATATGGCTACACCTTC CATSDLTGRYGYTF
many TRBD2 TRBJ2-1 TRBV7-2 TGTGCCAGCAGCTTAGGGGTAAGCGGGGGCGATGAGCAGTTCTTC CASSLGVSGGDEQFF
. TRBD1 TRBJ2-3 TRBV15 TGTGCCACCAGCAGGGGGACAGGGGTGGTCACAGATACGCAGTATTTT CATSRGTGVVTDTQYF
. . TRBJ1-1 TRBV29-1 TGCAGCGGGAGGGAAATCACTGAAGCTTTCTTT CSGREITEAFF
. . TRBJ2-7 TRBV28 TGTGCCAGCTCCTTGCTGACAGCTCACTACGAGCAGTACTTC CASSLLTAHYEQYF
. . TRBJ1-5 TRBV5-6 TGTGCCAGCAGCTTGGGGGCCGGCCTCTATAGCAATCAGCCCCAGCATTTT CASSLGAGLYSNQPQHF
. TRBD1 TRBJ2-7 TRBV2 TGTGCCAGCAGCTCCCCCCGGGACAGCCACTACGAGCAGTACTTC CASSSPRDSHYEQYF
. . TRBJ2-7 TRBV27 TGTGCCAGCAGTTTAAGACCGCAGGGGAACCCCAGCCCCTACGAGCAGTACTTC CASSLRPQGNPSPYEQYF
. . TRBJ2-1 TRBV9 TGTGCCAGCAGCGTAGTGAAGCGCCCTGGGTACAATGAGCAGTTCTTC CASSVVKRPGYNEQFF
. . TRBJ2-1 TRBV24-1 TGTGCCACCAGTCGGACCAATGGGGCGGAATACCATGAGCAGTTCTTC CATSRTNGAEYHEQFF
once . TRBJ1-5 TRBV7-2 TGTGCCAGCAGCCTAGGGCAGAGCAATCAGCCCCAGCATTTT CASSLGQSNQPQHF
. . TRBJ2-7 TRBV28 TGTGCCAGCAGTTTAGAGTCTTGGGCTAGCGTTCCCTACGAGCAGTACTTC CASSLESWASVPYEQYF
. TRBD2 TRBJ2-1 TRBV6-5 TGTGCCAGCAGTTACTCGGGACTATACAATGAGCAGTTCTTC CASSYSGLYNEQFF
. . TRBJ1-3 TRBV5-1 TGCGCCAGCAGCTTGGGAGGAGAGCCCCACTCTGGAAACACCATATATTTT CASSLGGEPHSGNTIYF
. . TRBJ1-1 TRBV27 TGTGCCAGCAGTCCGCCGGGGAACACTGAAGCTTTCTTT CASSPPGNTEAFF
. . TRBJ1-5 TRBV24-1 TGTGCCACCAGCAGGGGAAGGTGGCAGCCCCAGCATTTT CATSRGRWQPQHF
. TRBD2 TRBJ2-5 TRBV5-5 TGTGCCAGCAGCTTGTTAGCGGGAATCGCCCAAGAGACCCAGTACTTC CASSLLAGIAQETQYF
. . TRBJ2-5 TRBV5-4 TGTGCCAGCAGCTCCTCTGGGGCAGGAACCTCGCGACGAGAGACCCAGTACTTC CASSSSGAGTSRRETQYF
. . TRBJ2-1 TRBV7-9 TGTGCCAGCAGCTTTTCGGGAGAGGCTCCCTACAATGAGCAGTTCTTC CASSFSGEAPYNEQFF
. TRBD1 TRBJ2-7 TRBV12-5 TGTGCTAGTGTCCCAGGTGGGACAGGGACCCACGAGCAGTACTTC CASVPGGTGTHEQYF
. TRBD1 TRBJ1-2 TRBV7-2 TGTGCCAGCAGCTTAGGAGCCCCTGGGACAGGGGGAGGCTACACCTTC CASSLGAPGTGGGYTF
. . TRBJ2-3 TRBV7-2 TGTGCCAGCAGCGGGGGCCTTAGCGCAGATACGCAGTATTTT CASSGGLSADTQYF
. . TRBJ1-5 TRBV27 TGTGCCAGCAGTTTACATGGGCCTCATCAGCCCCAGCATTTT CASSLHGPHQPQHF
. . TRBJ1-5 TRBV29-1 TGCAGCGTTCCAGGGGACTATAGCAATCAGCCCCAGCATTTT CSVPGDYSNQPQHF
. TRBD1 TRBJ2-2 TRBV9 TGTGCCAGCAGCATCGGGACAGGGGAATACGCCGGGGAGCTGTTTTTT CASSIGTGEYAGELFF
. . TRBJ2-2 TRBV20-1 TGCAGTGCTAGTTCGCGAACTAGTCTTTGGGGTGTCACCGGGGAGCTGTTTTTT CSASSRTSLWGVTGELFF
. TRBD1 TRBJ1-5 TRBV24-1 TGTGCCGTCGGACAGGGCGTCGGTCAGCCCCAGCATTTT CAVGQGVGQPQHF
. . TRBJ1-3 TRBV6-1 TGTGCCAGCAGTGAATCAGGCACAGGCAGTGGAAACACCATATATTTT CASSESGTGSGNTIYF
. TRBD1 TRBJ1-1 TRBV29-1 TGCAGCGTTGACTGGACAGGATTTACTTTTATGAACACTGAAGCTTTCTTT CSVDWTGFTFMNTEAFF
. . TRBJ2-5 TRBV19 TGTGCCAGTAGTGCGGGGGGACAGGGTAAATACGCCCAGTACTTC CASSAGGQGKYAQYF
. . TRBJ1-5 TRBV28 TGTGCCAGCAGCGTTCGGGAGCCCCAGCATTTT CASSVREPQHF
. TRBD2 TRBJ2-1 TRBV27 TGTGCCAGCAGTTTAGAGAGGCGGGGGAACAATGAGCAGTTCTTC CASSLERRGNNEQFF
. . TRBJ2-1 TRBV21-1 TGTGCCAGCAGGAAGGGCGGCGGGAGAAGCTCCTACAATGAGCAGTTCTTC CASRKGGGRSSYNEQFF
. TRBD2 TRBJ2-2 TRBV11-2 TGTGCCAGCAGCGAGCGCCTAGCGGGAGAGTACACCGGGGAGCTGTTTTTT CASSERLAGEYTGELFF
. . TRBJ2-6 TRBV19 TGTGCCAGTAGTTACAGGGAAACTGGGGCCAACGTCCTGACTTTC CASSYRETGANVLTF